This T cell receptor (beta chain) appears in the sequencing data of a study of somatic mutations in cytotoxic T cells in rheumatoid arthritis. Study at large: Using a FACSAria II or Sony SH800, a portion of the V beta antibody-stained T-cell populations were flow-sorted at nearly 100% purity, and among those populations were V beta1+ cells that were then sequenced for TCRB.

Concerning this clone itself: Its antigen remains unidentified.

CDR3 length equals 14 residues. Trimming removed 5 bases from V and 5 bases from J; junction bases left unmatched: 5. Germline lookup yields CDR1 SEHNR and CDR2 FQNEAQ (reference sequence). Study-wide results and limits: There were about an eighth of the roughly 60 patients in whom the largest CD8+ clone exceeded 20% of CD8+ cells. Age-matched healthy controls and rheumatoid arthritis patients had CD8+ T-cell clonality that did not differ significantly. Among patients with rheumatoid arthritis, but not healthy controls, CD8+ clonality increased with age.

Assay: immunoSEQ multiplex PCR; the TCRdb copy retains only in-frame clones and omits some. The sample records around 19,000 clones, roughly four fifths being singletons. The V and J genes are TRBV7-9 and TRBJ1-5, with 8 bases fitting TRBD1. Sequencing was carried out using CD8+ T cells sorted from blood. This receptor was identified in an adult with rheumatoid arthritis. The CDR3: CASSPGTGYQPQHF. The DNA for the CDR3 is TGTGCCAGCAGCCCCGGGACAGGCTATCAGCCCCAGCATTTT.